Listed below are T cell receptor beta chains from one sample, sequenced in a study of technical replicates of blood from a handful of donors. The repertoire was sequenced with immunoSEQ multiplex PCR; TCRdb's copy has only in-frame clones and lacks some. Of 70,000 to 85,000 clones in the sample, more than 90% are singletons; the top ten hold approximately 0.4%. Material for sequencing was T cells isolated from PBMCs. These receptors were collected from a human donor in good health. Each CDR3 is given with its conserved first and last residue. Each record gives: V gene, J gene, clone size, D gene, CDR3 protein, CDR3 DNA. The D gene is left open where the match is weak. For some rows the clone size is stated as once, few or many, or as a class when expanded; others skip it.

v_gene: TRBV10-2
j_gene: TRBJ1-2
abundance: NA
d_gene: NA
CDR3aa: CASSVDRIYGYTF
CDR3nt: TGCGCCAGCAGTGTCGACAGGATCTATGGCTACACCTTC

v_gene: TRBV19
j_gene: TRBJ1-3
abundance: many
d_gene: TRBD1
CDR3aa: CASSIDLTGPGNTIYF
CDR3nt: TGTGCCAGTAGTATAGACTTGACAGGGCCCGGAAACACCATATATTTT

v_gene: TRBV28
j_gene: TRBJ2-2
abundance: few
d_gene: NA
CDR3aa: CASSPLAISTGELFF
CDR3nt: TGTGCCAGCAGCCCCTTAGCGATTAGCACCGGGGAGCTGTTTTTT

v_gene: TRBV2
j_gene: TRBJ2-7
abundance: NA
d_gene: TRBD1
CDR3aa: CASSSGTGIFYEQYF
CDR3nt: TGTGCCAGCAGTTCAGGGACAGGGATTTTTTACGAGCAGTACTTC

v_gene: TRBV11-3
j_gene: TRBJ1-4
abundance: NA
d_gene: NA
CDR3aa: CASSLGATNEKLFF
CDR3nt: TGTGCCAGCAGCTTGGGCGCTACTAATGAAAAACTGTTTTTT

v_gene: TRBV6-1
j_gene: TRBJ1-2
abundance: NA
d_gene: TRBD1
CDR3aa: CASSGDRYYGYTF
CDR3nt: TGTGCCAGCAGTGGGGACAGGTACTATGGCTACACCTTC

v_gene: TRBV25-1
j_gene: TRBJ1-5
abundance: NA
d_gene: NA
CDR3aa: CASSPTGISNQPQHF
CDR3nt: TGTGCCAGCAGTCCTACAGGGATAAGCAATCAGCCCCAGCATTTT

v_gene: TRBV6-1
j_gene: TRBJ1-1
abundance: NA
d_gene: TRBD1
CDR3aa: CASSWGDRGNTEAFF
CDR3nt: TGTGCCAGCAGTTGGGGGGACAGGGGGAATACTGAAGCTTTCTTT

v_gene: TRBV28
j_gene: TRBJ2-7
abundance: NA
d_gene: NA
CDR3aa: CASNSNSYEQYF
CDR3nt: TGTGCCAGCAACAGTAACTCCTACGAGCAGTACTTC

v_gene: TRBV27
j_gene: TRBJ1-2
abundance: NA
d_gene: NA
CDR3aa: CASSLYPGPYGYTF
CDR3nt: TGTGCCAGCAGTTTATACCCAGGGCCCTATGGCTACACCTTC

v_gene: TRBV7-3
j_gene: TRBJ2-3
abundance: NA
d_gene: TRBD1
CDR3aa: CASRQGIADTQYF
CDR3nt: TGTGCCAGCAGACAGGGGATCGCAGATACGCAGTATTTT

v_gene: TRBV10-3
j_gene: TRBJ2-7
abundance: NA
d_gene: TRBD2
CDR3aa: CAIEGGRAGEQYF
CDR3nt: TGTGCCATCGAGGGCGGGAGGGCCGGCGAGCAGTACTTC

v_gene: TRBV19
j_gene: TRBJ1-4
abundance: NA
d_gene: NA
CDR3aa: CASSWSQANEKLFF
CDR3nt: TGTGCCAGTAGTTGGTCTCAGGCTAATGAAAAACTGTTTTTT

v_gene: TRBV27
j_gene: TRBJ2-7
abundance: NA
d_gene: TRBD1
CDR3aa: CASSTGQGYYEQYF
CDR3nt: TGTGCCAGTTCAACCGGACAGGGGTACTACGAGCAGTACTTC

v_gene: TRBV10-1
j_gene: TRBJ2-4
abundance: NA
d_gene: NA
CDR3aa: CASSESAPAKNIQYF
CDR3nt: TGCGCCAGCAGTGAGTCGGCCCCAGCCAAAAACATTCAGTACTTC

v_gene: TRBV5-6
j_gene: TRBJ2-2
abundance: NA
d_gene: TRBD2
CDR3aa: CASSGLAGVAGELFF
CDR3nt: TGTGCCAGCAGCGGACTAGCGGGAGTAGCCGGGGAGCTGTTTTTT

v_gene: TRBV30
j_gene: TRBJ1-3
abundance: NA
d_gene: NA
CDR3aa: CAWRSTAGSGNTIYF
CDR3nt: TGTGCCTGGAGGTCGACAGCCGGCTCTGGAAACACCATATATTTT

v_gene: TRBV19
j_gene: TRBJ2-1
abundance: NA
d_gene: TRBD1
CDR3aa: CASSRGQGFHEQFF
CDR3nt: TGTGCCAGTTCTAGGGGACAGGGGTTCCATGAGCAGTTCTTC

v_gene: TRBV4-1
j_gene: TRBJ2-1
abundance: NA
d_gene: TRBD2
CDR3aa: CASSQGASAGGDNEQFF
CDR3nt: TGCGCCAGCAGCCAGGGAGCATCAGCGGGAGGAGACAATGAGCAGTTCTTC

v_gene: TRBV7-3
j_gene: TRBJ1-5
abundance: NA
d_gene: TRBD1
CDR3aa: CASSEGDRDRGNQPQHF
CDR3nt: TGTGCCAGCAGCGAGGGGGACAGGGATAGAGGCAATCAGCCCCAGCATTTT

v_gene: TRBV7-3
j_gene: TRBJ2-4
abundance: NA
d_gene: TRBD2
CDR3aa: CASSPTAGAWDIQYF
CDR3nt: TGTGCCAGCAGCCCGACCGCGGGAGCTTGGGACATTCAGTACTTC

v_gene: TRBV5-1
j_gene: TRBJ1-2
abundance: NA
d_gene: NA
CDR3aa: CASSLHEGSFSYGYTF
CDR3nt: TGCGCCAGCAGCTTGCATGAGGGAAGTTTTAGCTATGGCTACACCTTC

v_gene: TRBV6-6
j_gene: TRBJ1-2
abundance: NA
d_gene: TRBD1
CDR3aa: CASRGTGFGYTF
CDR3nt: TGTGCCAGCAGGGGGACAGGGTTCGGCTACACCTTC

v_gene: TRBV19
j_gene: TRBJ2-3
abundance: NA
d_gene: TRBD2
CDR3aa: CASTILAGSTDTQYF
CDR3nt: TGTGCCAGTACTATTTTAGCGGGAAGCACAGATACGCAGTATTTT

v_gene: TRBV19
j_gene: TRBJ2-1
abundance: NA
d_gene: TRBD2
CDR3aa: CASSRNRGGDPDVQFF
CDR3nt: TGTGCCAGTAGTAGAAATCGGGGGGGCGATCCTGACGTGCAGTTCTTC

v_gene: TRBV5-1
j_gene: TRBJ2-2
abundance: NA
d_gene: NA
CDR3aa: CASRRTNTGELFF
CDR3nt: TGCGCCAGCAGACGGACTAACACCGGGGAGCTGTTTTTT

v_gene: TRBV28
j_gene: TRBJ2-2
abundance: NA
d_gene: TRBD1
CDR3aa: CASARDRQNTGELFF
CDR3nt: TGTGCCAGTGCCCGGGACAGACAGAACACCGGGGAGCTGTTTTTT

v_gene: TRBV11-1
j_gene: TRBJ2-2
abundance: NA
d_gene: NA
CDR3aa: CASSLFRGLTGELFF
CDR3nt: TGTGCCAGCAGCTTATTTAGGGGCCTCACCGGGGAGCTGTTTTTT